Below, 24 T cell receptor beta chains from the same sample are listed, as sequenced in a study of shared clonotypes between healthy human individuals. This table comes from immunoSEQ multiplex PCR, and its TCRdb copy is limited to in-frame clones, with some not included. The sample yields more than 2,000,000 clones, around 90% seen once. Material for sequencing was naive CD4+ T cells sorted from blood. Subset: CD45RA+ positively selected. The receptors here all came from a man in his late teens or twenties in good health.

This rearrangement joins TRBV18 to TRBJ2-1; D is ambiguous. V dropped 0 bases and J dropped 2 bases, with 11 bases sitting between them. The V gene's germline CDR1 is KGHSH and CDR2 LQKENI. This CDR3 is built from 16 residues. As DNA, the CDR3 is TGTGCCAGCTCACCACCAGGGCTCGTAACCTACAATGAGCAGTTCTTC. Protein: CASSPPGLVTYNEQFF. Variable domain in full (rest from reference TRBV18 and TRBJ2-1): NAGVMQNPRHLVRRRGQEARLRCSPMKGHSHVYWYRQLPEEGLKFMVYLQKENIIDESGMPKERFSAEFPKEGPSILRIQQVVRGDSAAYFCASSPPGLVTYNEQFFGPGTRLTVL.

The gene calls are TRBV10-1 and TRBJ2-5, with D possibly TRBD1 on 6 matching bases. V lost 6 bases, J lost 0 bases, and 8 bases lay in between. Germline V CDR1 and CDR2: WNHNN, SYGVQD (reference sequence). The CDR3 loop spans 13 amino acids. DNA for the CDR3: TGCGCCAGCAGCCGGGACAACCAAGAGACCCAGTACTTC. Encoded protein: CASSRDNQETQYF.

This chain connects TRBV5-1 to TRBJ2-3, with D perhaps being TRBD1 or TRBD2 (5 bases each). CDR3 length: 16 amino acids. Trimming took off 1 base at V and 3 bases at J, with 15 bases between the two ends. CDR1 is SGHRS, CDR2 YFSETQ, per germline. CDR3 residues: CASSLIRGEGTDTQYF. The DNA for the CDR3 is TGCGCCAGCAGCTTGATAAGAGGGGAAGGGACAGATACGCAGTATTTT. The full variable domain, completed using reference TRBV5-1 and TRBJ2-3, is KAGVTQTPRYLIKTRGQQVTLSCSPISGHRSVSWYQQTPGQGLQFLFEYFSETQRNKGNFPGRFSGRQFSNSRSEMNVSTLELGDSALYLCASSLIRGEGTDTQYFGPGTRLTVL.

The sample holds a few counts of this clone. Here the CDR3 DNA reads TGTGCCAGCAGCTTAGGACCTGATAATCAGCCCCAGCATTTT. This sequence encodes CASSLGPDNQPQHF. The chain uses TRBV7-9 and TRBJ1-5; D gene ambiguous. Germline-derived CDR1 and CDR2 are SEHNR and FQNEAQ (reference sequence). This CDR3 has 14 residues. V was trimmed by 1 base and J by 4 bases, leaving 8 bases between them.

V usage is TRBV9 and J usage is TRBJ2-3; D is undetermined. Trimming left V 0 bases short and J 3 bases short, with 11 bases between. Per the germline V gene, CDR1 is SGDLS and CDR2 is YYNGEE. CDR3 length equals 15 residues. The CDR3: CASSVGSLTTDTQYF. The CDR3 nucleotides read TGTGCCAGCAGCGTAGGATCCCTAACAACAGATACGCAGTATTTT.

This chain links TRBV5-1 with TRBJ2-7; 7 bases agree with TRBD1. The length of the CDR3 is 15 residues. Germline lookup yields CDR1 SGHRS and CDR2 YFSETQ. The V gene end was trimmed by 0 bases and the J gene end by 0 bases; junction bases not matched to a gene: 3. The CDR3 bases are TGCGCCAGCAGCTTGGTTCAGGGGGACTCCTACGAGCAGTACTTC. This sequence encodes CASSLVQGDSYEQYF.

The V gene is TRBV18, the J gene TRBJ1-4; no definite D call. This CDR3 is 15 amino acids long. Germline V CDR1 and CDR2: KGHSH, LQKENI. V shed 0 bases and J shed 5 bases, with 10 bases lying between them. As DNA, the CDR3 is TGTGCCAGCTCACCACCTGCGCAGCAGAATGAAAAACTGTTTTTT. This codes for CASSPPAQQNEKLFF. Using reference TRBV18 and TRBJ1-4 for the parts outside the CDR3, the full variable domain is NAGVMQNPRHLVRRRGQEARLRCSPMKGHSHVYWYRQLPEEGLKFMVYLQKENIIDESGMPKERFSAEFPKEGPSILRIQQVVRGDSAAYFCASSPPAQQNEKLFFGSGTQLSVL.

The V call is TRBV9, the J call TRBJ2-3; D remains unclear. V was shortened by 0 bases and J by 0 bases, with 11 bases between the two germline ends. Germline V gene lookup returns CDR1 SGDLS and CDR2 YYNGEE. The CDR3 spans 16 residues. The CDR3 bases are TGTGCCAGCAGCGTAGAATATCACAGAAGCACAGATACGCAGTATTTT. This encodes CASSVEYHRSTDTQYF.

This clone was detected a few times. The chain carries TRBV18 and TRBJ1-1; a weak D match, TRBD1 (6 bases). The CDR3 loop spans 14 amino acids. V was clipped by 3 bases and J by 3 bases, with 11 bases between them. Germline V lookup: CDR1 KGHSH, CDR2 LQKENI. The CDR3 is CASSPGASDTEAFF. For the CDR3, the DNA is TGTGCCAGCTCACCGGGGGCGAGCGACACTGAAGCTTTCTTT.

In this sample, this clone turned up a few times. The V and J genes are TRBV30 and TRBJ1-6, with D possibly being TRBD1 (5 bases). The germline V gene has CDR1 GTSNPN and CDR2 SVGIG (reference sequence). This CDR3 is built from 12 residues. Trimming stripped 4 bases from V and 8 bases from J, with 9 bases between. The CDR3 loop is CAWNRDDSPLHF. CDR3 nucleotides: TGTGCCTGGAACCGGGACGATTCACCCCTCCACTTT.

The V and J genes are TRBV10-3 and TRBJ2-3; D perhaps matches TRBD2 (5 bases). The CDR3 runs 18 residues. V dropped 0 bases and J dropped 2 bases, with 18 bases sitting between them. Germline CDR1 reads ENHRY; CDR2 reads SYGVKD. CDR3 loop: CAISESPSDSNPTDTQYF. The CDR3 nucleotides read TGTGCCATCAGTGAGTCCCCCTCGGACTCCAACCCCACAGATACGCAGTATTTT.

The chain uses TRBV5-1 and TRBJ2-7, with D uncertain. Germline V gives CDR1 SGHRS, CDR2 YFSETQ. The CDR3 has 14 amino acids. Trimming stripped 4 bases from V and 4 bases from J, with 15 bases between. Here the CDR3 reads CASSPEPAPYEQYF. CDR3 coding DNA: TGCGCCAGCAGCCCCGAACCAGCTCCTTACGAGCAGTACTTC.

The rearrangement joins TRBV19 to TRBJ2-7; D might be TRBD1 (8 bases). V shed 6 bases and J shed 2 bases, with 14 bases lying between them. This CDR3 region has 14 residues. In germline, CDR1 is LNHDA, CDR2 SQIVND (reference sequence). CDR3 region: CASSSGTGAYEQYF. DNA of the CDR3: TGTGCCAGTAGCAGCGGGACAGGTGCCTACGAGCAGTACTTC.

This clone showed up just once. The CDR3 spells CSVAGDTDTQYF. The CDR3 DNA follows: TGCAGCGTTGCGGGAGACACAGATACGCAGTATTTT. The chain has TRBV29-1 and TRBJ2-3; possible D gene TRBD2, 6 bases. This CDR3 contains 12 residues. Germline loops: CDR1 SQVTM, CDR2 ANQGSEA. Trimming stripped 4 bases from V and 2 bases from J, with 7 bases between.

This clone has only one observation. The chain employs TRBV5-4 and TRBJ1-3; no clear D. Looked up from germline, CDR1 is SGHNT and CDR2 is YYREEE (reference sequence). The CDR3 runs to 11 residues. Trimming removed 4 bases at V and 3 bases at J, with 2 bases between. The CDR3 is CASSGGNTIYF. The CDR3 DNA reads TGTGCCAGCAGCGGTGGAAACACCATATATTTT.

The V call is TRBV6-1, the J call TRBJ2-5, with D perhaps matching TRBD1 (5 bases). This CDR3 spans 15 amino acids. In germline, CDR1 is MNHNS, CDR2 SASEGT. Trimming shortened V by 4 bases and J by 4 bases, and 16 bases separated the two germline ends. CDR3 in amino acids: CASSGVKGQGETQYF. The CDR3 DNA sequence: TGTGCCAGCAGTGGGGTCAAAGGGCAGGGAGAGACCCAGTACTTC.

V is TRBV5-4 and J is TRBJ2-3; TRBD2 might be the D (6 bases). V dropped 4 bases and J dropped 4 bases, with 13 bases sitting between them. The CDR3 has 14 residues. In germline, CDR1 is SGHNT, CDR2 YYREEE (reference sequence). The CDR3 is CASSPRDFPDTQYF. CDR3 nucleotides: TGTGCCAGCAGCCCGCGGGACTTCCCAGATACGCAGTATTTT. The full variable domain, rest sourced from reference TRBV5-4 and TRBJ2-3, is ETGVTQSPTHLIKTRGQQVTLRCSSQSGHNTVSWYQQALGQGPQFIFQYYREEENGRGNFPPRFSGLQFPNYSSELNVNALELDDSALYLCASSPRDFPDTQYFGPGTRLTVL.

V usage is TRBV5-1 and J usage is TRBJ2-2, with TRBD1 identical over 7 bases. J gave up 4 bases and V 6 bases, and 9 bases lay outside the gene matches. The CDR3 has 15 residues. The germline V gene encodes CDR1 SGHRS and CDR2 YFSETQ. This CDR3 reads CASTPGQVVTGELFF. For the CDR3, the DNA is TGCGCCAGCACACCCGGACAGGTCGTCACCGGGGAGCTGTTTTTT.

The J gene is TRBJ2-5, the V gene TRBV6-5; D gene unclear. Per germline, CDR1 MNHEY and CDR2 SVGAGI. The CDR3 is made up of 13 amino acids. V dropped 4 bases and J dropped 5 bases, with 11 bases sitting between them. The chain's CDR3 is CASSSSIGETQYF. DNA for the CDR3: TGTGCCAGCAGTTCCTCAATAGGGGAGACCCAGTACTTC.

The V call is TRBV5-1, the J call TRBJ1-3; D unresolved. Trimming stripped 0 bases from V and 3 bases from J, with 13 bases between. Per the germline V gene, CDR1 is SGHRS and CDR2 is YFSETQ. This CDR3 has 16 amino acids. The CDR3 loop is CASSLVGPVLGNTIYF. CDR3 DNA sequence: TGCGCCAGCAGCTTGGTAGGTCCGGTTCTTGGAAACACCATATATTTT.

This clone was seen only once. V usage is TRBV7-9 and J usage is TRBJ1-1; D unclear. CDR3 length equals 15 residues. Germline CDR1 SEHNR, CDR2 FQNEAQ (reference sequence). Trimming took 5 bases from V and 7 from J, leaving 20 bases between them. The CDR3 nucleotides read TGTGCCAGCAGCGCAGACCCCACGGACGGAAGTGAAGCTTTCTTT. Its protein is CASSADPTDGSEAFF. The full variable domain, in which reference TRBV7-9 and TRBJ1-1 provide the parts outside the CDR3, is DTGVSQNPRHKITKRGQNVTFRCDPISEHNRLYWYRQTLGQGPEFLTYFQNEAQLEKSRLLSDRFSAERPKGSFSTLEIQRTEQGDSAMYLCASSADPTDGSEAFFGQGTRLTVV.

V and J are TRBV19 and TRBJ1-2, with 7 bases that match TRBD1. The CDR3 covers 14 residues. V lost 1 base to trimming and J lost 5 bases; unmatched junction nucleotides: 4. The germline CDR1 and CDR2 sequences are LNHDA and SQIVND (reference sequence). The DNA of the CDR3 is TGTGCCAGTAGTATAGGTGGGACAGAGTATGGCTACACCTTC. Protein: CASSIGGTEYGYTF.

CDR3 in DNA: TGTGCCAGTACCTTAAGGGGGATGAACACTGAAGCTTTCTTT. Protein: CASTLRGMNTEAFF. V is TRBV19 and J is TRBJ1-1; D is perhaps TRBD1 (6 bases). Germline assignment: CDR1 LNHDA and CDR2 SQIVND (reference sequence). CDR3 length: 14 amino acids. Deletions cut 7 bases from V and 0 bases from J, with 12 bases between.

This chain connects TRBV7-9 to TRBJ1-1; 8 bases are shared with TRBD1. Germline CDR1 SEHNR, CDR2 FQNEAQ (reference sequence). Losses at the gene ends were 2 bases for V and 11 bases for J; bases not matched to a gene: 10. The CDR3 is made up of 14 amino acids. The CDR3 loop reads CASSLTTGGEDAFF. The CDR3 DNA reads as TGTGCCAGCAGCTTAACAACAGGGGGAGAGGATGCTTTCTTT.